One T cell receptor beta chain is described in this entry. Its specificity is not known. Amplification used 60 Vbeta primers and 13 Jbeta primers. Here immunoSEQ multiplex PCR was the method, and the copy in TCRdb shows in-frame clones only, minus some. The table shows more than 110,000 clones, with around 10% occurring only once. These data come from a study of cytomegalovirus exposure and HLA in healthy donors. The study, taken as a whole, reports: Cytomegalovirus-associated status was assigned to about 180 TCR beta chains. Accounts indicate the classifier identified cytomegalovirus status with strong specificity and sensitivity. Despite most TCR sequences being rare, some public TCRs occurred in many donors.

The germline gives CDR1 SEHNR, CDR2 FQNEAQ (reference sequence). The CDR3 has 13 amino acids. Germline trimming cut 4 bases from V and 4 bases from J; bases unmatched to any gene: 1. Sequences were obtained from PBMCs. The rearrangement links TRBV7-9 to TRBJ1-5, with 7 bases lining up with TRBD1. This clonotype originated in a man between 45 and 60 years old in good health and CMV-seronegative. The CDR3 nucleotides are TGTGCCAGCAGCTGGGACAGAAATCAGCCCCAGCATTTT. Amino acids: CASSWDRNQPQHF.